These 3 T cell receptor beta chains came from one sample sequenced in a study of cytomegalovirus exposure and HLA in healthy donors. Primers for the PCR totalled 60 Vbeta and 13 Jbeta. The table came from immunoSEQ multiplex PCR; TCRdb's copy has only in-frame clones and leaves some out. The sample lists around 140,000 clones; around four fifths were seen once. The sequenced material came from PBMCs. All receptors come from a woman aged 50 to 60 in good health and CMV-seropositive.

This clone is a singleton in its sample. The rearrangement links TRBV5-1 to TRBJ1-1; D not certain. Trimming left V 4 bases short and J 0 bases short, with 13 bases between. Per germline, CDR1 SGHRS and CDR2 YFSETQ. The CDR3 has 15 residues. The chain's CDR3 is CASSRGVGVNTEAFF. The CDR3, as DNA: TGCGCCAGCAGCCGTGGTGTGGGCGTGAACACTGAAGCTTTCTTT.

Only one count was recorded for this clone. This rearrangement joins TRBV18 to TRBJ1-5; 7 bases fit TRBD1. This CDR3 has 15 residues. CDR1 is KGHSH and CDR2 is LQKENI in the germline V gene. V was pared by 6 bases and J by 7 bases, with 12 bases of the junction left unmatched. As DNA, the CDR3 is TGTGCCAGCTCGCCTCGAGGGGGCCGGTTACAGCCCCAGCATTTT. It yields the protein CASSPRGGRLQPQHF. The variable domain in full, with the rest retrieved from reference TRBV18 and TRBJ1-5, is NAGVMQNPRHLVRRRGQEARLRCSPMKGHSHVYWYRQLPEEGLKFMVYLQKENIIDESGMPKERFSAEFPKEGPSILRIQQVVRGDSAAYFCASSPRGGRLQPQHFGDGTRLSIL.

This clone was seen more than once but under ten times. The J gene is TRBJ2-3, the V gene TRBV13, with D perhaps TRBD2 (5 bases). The CDR3 has 15 amino acids. Trimming stripped 5 bases from V and 2 bases from J, with 14 bases between. Germline V gene lookup returns CDR1 PRHDT and CDR2 FYEKMQ (reference sequence). For the CDR3, the DNA is TGTGCCAGCAGCCCCGTGACTACCTACACAGATACGCAGTATTTT. This codes for CASSPVTTYTDTQYF.